The present entry profiles one T cell receptor (beta chain) with its context. Sequenced by immunoSEQ multiplex PCR; TCRdb stores in-frame clones only, minus some. Seen here are a few hundred thousand clones, around 87% observed once, and the top ten hold roughly 2%. This study enrolled people aged about 18 to 100 from roughly 22 US geographic areas. Assignments of participants to cohorts depended upon their own reported clinical history. This specimen belongs to a study of blood T cell repertoires in COVID-19. Turning to the study itself: Among Cohort 3 donors, those recovered had two negative PCRs, clearance, or symptom resolution. The analysed material was cDNA or gDNA that came from T cells, B-cell-depleted T cells, or PBMCs.

CDR3 length: 15 amino acids. From germline, CDR1 is SNHLY and CDR2 FYNNEI. The germline V and J ends were trimmed by 3 bases and 0 bases, with 11 bases remaining between them. The chain is built from TRBV2 and TRBJ1-1, with D perhaps TRBD1 (5 bases). The receptor was derived from a middle-aged man in a cohort exposed to, infected with or recovered from COVID-19 (not recorded which). The sequenced material came from PBMCs or T cells enriched from blood (not recorded which). The CDR3 here is CASSELGGVNTEAFF. In DNA form, the CDR3 reads TGTGCCAGCAGTGAGTTGGGGGGGGTGAACACTGAAGCTTTCTTT.